The T cell receptor (beta chain) described here comes from a study of long-term antiretroviral therapy in people with HIV (dated by TCRdb to between 2021 and 2024). Regarding the study in general: The earliest samples were collected approximately a decade before the 2015 WHO recommendation for immediate ART, a period when ART was typically delayed until CD4 counts fell. From a few dozen adults with confirmed HIV infection, the cohort provided approximately 210 cryopreserved PBMC samples, gathered serially across a mean of approximately six years (range 1-12). Test extractions of a monoclonal T-cell line alongside 30 or so polyclonal samples showed no cross-contamination during QIAcube processing. Of the roughly 30 participants with HIV, some 12 were female. This retrospective serial study examined whether starting ART and sustained HIV suppression were associated with changes in the composition and diversity of the TRB repertoire in peripheral blood.

Of note for this clone: Its antigen target is currently unknown. No much larger clonotype is one base removed from it; base qualities were not supplied.

CDR1 and CDR2, per the germline V gene (reference sequence), are SEHNR and FQNEAQ. The germline V and J ends show losses of 7 bases and 7 bases respectively, and no gene match explains 10 bases of the junction. The CDR3 contains 15 residues, cysteine and phenylalanine counted. Left in the record is the CDR3 DNA by itself, 45 bases read in frame from the first base. The immunoSEQ hsTCRB v3.0 assay was used at survey level resolution for TRB variable region sequencing. A depth of 40,000-50,000 T-cell genomes per sample was targeted for TRB sequencing. An Illumina MiSeq with a v3 150-cycle kit was used to sequence the pooled TRB libraries. The source study handled its data this way. Analysis of repertoires was carried out in R inside a reproducible Nextflow workflow spanning QC, data transformation and analysis. Custom analyses were implemented in LymphoSeq2, an R package for AIRR-Seq data exploration. A few samples that yielded fewer than 5000 total TRB sequences were excluded, so that 150 to 200 HIV repertoires were analyzed. Among the roughly 200 retained HIV repertoires, 55 to 60 were collected before ART initiation and around 130 after ART initiation. Each repertoire was downsampled to 5000 TRB nucleotide sequences, and summary statistics were averaged across 100 downsampling iterations. Only TRB sequences with CDR3 regions of at least seven amino acids were retained for analysis. Diversity was measured with a Shannon entropy-derived clonality score and the Gini coefficient. In the repertoire networks, any two of the top 5000 CDR3 amino acid sequences were connected whenever the two sequences differed by an edit distance of one. For TRB CDR3 amino acid sequences, antigen specificity groups and MHC restriction were predicted with GLIPH2. Known CMV, EBV, HIV or tissue antigen associations were flagged by matching CDR3 amino acid sequences against VDJdb and McPAS-TCR. Pre-ART, post-ART and control groups were compared with Wilcoxon signed-rank tests and Holm-Bonferroni correction. TCRdb obtained this table from immuneACCESS and retained in-frame rearrangements with V and J assigned. These tables miss some clones; where compared with another copy, unresolved V genes account for less than half of the shortfall, and the remainder is unexplained. From that table come the V and J calls and clone size; the DNA was used to work out D and trimming. Here the sample has approximately 10,000 clones; around four fifths occur a single time. Clones ranked in the top ten supply roughly 19% of the sample.

Participants were included only if at least one PBMC sample before ART initiation and at least two post-ART samples were available. Treatment was received in the United States of America by all participants with HIV. Before DNA extraction, cryopreserved samples containing about 0.9-11 million PBMC were thawed and washed. At the time of the earliest PBMC sample, participants with HIV were aged between roughly 20 and 54 years. Each participant contributed PBMC samples from 1-4 timepoints before ART initiation and 2-8 timepoints after ART initiation, with a median of 7 samples. Serial HIV viral load, CD4+ T-cell count, ART history and demographic data were obtained for every participant. Using a Qiagen kit on a QIAcube, genomic DNA was extracted from unsorted PBMC, with samples processed in batches of 12. The paper as a whole reports these results and caveats: Inferences about post-ART repertoire changes were limited because no data were available on ART adherence, viral resistance or therapy changes. Unsorted PBMC were profiled instead of sorted CD4+ and CD8+ T cells because pre-ART samples had limited cell numbers. Starting ART was linked to a significant rise in TRB diversity, yet even after long-term ART the diversity remained significantly lower than in transplant donor controls. Samples dated from the mid-2000s to the late 2010s, and the ART regimens used may be less effective than current ones. Since PBMC availability was limited, sequencing covered only the TCR beta chain, with no alpha chain pairing. HIV repertoires had narrower CDR3 length ranges than controls, and the network structure suggested an antigen-experienced repertoire that shifted only slightly toward naive after ART. The repertoire was dominated across all time points by expanded TRB clones identified before ART initiation, although this dominance was seen to fluctuate and to decrease in many PLHIV after ART.

This material consisted of unsorted PBMCs, taken at the start of antiretroviral therapy, before treatment. The sequence derives from a man younger than 45 with HIV. The sequence joins TRBV7-9 to TRBJ2-1; TRBD1 fits 10 bases in the junction. The nucleotide sequence reads as follows: TGTGCCAGCACCGCGGGGACAGGGGATTTGAATGAGCAGTTCTTC. It translates as CASTAGTGDLNEQFF.